The next 6 T cell receptor beta chains were all read from a single sample in a study of cytomegalovirus exposure and HLA in healthy donors listed by TCRdb under 2017. Library preparation was by the immunoSEQ multiplex PCR assay. For the multiplex PCR, a mixture combining 60 forward primers for TCR Vbeta segments and 13 reverse primers for TCR Jbeta segments was used. The table comes from immuneACCESS by way of TCRdb, which keeps in-frame sequences with V and J called. Part of the clones is missing from these tables; in studies checked, under half for an unresolved V gene and the rest for unknown reasons. Here the sample has over 85,000 clones; about 90% occur a single time. The ten largest clones represent about 1.8% of the sample. The sequenced material came from PBMCs. All receptors come from a man between 35 and 55 years old in good health and CMV-seronegative.

This sequence joins TRBV5-5 and TRBJ2-7; perhaps TRBD2 as D (6 bases). Germline CDR1 and CDR2: SGHKS and YYEKEE (reference sequence). This CDR3 comprises 13 residues. V shed 3 bases and J shed 4 bases, with 11 bases lying between them. The CDR3 coding sequence is TGTGCCAGCAGCTCGCGGGATCGATACGAGCAGTACTTC. It specifies CASSSRDRYEQYF.

The V and J genes are TRBV29-1 and TRBJ1-2, with 8 bases lining up with TRBD1. Germline values: CDR1 SQVTM, CDR2 ANQGSEA. The CDR3 has 11 amino acids. V was clipped by 5 bases and J by 5 bases; unmatched bases: 1. CDR3 DNA: TGCAGCGTTACAGGGGGGTATGGCTACACCTTC. It translates to CSVTGGYGYTF. The full variable domain, in which reference TRBV29-1 and TRBJ1-2 provide the parts outside the CDR3, is SAVISQKPSRDICQRGTSLTIQCQVDSQVTMMFWYRQQPGQSLTLIATANQGSEATYESGFVIDKFPISRPNLTFSTLTVSNMSPEDSSIYLCSVTGGYGYTFGSGTRLTVV.

The chain carries TRBV28 and TRBJ2-7; a possible D gene is TRBD1 (6 bases). The germline gives CDR1 MDHEN, CDR2 SYDVKM. There are 14 residues in the CDR3. Trimming left V 2 bases short and J 2 bases short, with 10 bases between. The DNA for the CDR3 is TGTGCCAGCAGTTTAGTGGGGGCCGCCTACGAGCAGTACTTC. Translating it yields CASSLVGAAYEQYF.

The rearrangement uses TRBV5-1 and TRBJ2-3; TRBD1 is a possible D gene (5 bases). The CDR3 sequence is 14 residues long. V lost 0 bases to trimming and J lost 5 bases, with 10 bases between them. The germline V gene has CDR1 SGHRS and CDR2 YFSETQ. CDR3 region: CASSLGQGRDTQYF. CDR3 bases: TGCGCCAGCAGCTTGGGTCAGGGAAGAGATACGCAGTATTTT.

CDR3 nucleotides: TGTGCCAGCAGTTCTCCGGGACAGGGTTCCTACGAGCAGTACTTC. Translated, it gives CASSSPGQGSYEQYF. The chain combines TRBV6-5 with TRBJ2-7, with TRBD1 identical over 9 bases. Looked up from germline, CDR1 is MNHEY and CDR2 is SVGAGI. The V and J ends lost 4 bases and 1 base, in that order; junction bases with no gene match: 5. The CDR3 contains 15 residues.

This clone was seen a handful of times. The chain links TRBV5-1 to TRBJ2-7; 7 bases map to TRBD2. The CDR3 length is 13 residues. Germline V CDR1 and CDR2: SGHRS, YFSETQ. J lost 4 bases, V lost 1 base, and 2 bases had no gene match. The CDR3 DNA is TGCGCCAGCAGCTTGACGGGACTATACGAGCAGTACTTC. It encodes CASSLTGLYEQYF.